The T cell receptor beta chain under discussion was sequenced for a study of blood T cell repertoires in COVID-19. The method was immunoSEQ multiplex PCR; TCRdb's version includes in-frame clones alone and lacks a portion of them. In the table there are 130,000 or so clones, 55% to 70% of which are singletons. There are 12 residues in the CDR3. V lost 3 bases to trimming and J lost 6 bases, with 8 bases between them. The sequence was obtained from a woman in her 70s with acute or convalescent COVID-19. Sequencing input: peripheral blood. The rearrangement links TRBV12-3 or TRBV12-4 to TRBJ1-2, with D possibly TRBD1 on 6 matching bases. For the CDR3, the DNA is TGTGCCAGCAGTTTGGGGGCTCATGGCTACACCTTC. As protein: CASSLGAHGYTF.